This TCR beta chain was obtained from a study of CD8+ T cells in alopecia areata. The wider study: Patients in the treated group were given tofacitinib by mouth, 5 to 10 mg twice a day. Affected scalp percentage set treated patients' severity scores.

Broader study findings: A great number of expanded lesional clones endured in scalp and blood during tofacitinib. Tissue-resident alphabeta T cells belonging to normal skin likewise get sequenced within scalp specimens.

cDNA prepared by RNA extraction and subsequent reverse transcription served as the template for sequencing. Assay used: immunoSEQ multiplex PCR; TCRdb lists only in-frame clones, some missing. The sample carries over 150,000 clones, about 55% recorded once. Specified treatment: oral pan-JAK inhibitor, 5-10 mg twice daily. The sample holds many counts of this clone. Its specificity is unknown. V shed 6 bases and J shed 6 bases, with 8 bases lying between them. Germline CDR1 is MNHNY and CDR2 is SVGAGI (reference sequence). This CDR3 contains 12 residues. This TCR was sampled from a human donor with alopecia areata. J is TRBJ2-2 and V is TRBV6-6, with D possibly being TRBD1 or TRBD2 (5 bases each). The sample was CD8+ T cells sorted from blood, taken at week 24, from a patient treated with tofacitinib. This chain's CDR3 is CASSGASGELFF. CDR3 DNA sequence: TGTGCCAGCAGCGGGGCATCCGGGGAGCTGTTTTTT.